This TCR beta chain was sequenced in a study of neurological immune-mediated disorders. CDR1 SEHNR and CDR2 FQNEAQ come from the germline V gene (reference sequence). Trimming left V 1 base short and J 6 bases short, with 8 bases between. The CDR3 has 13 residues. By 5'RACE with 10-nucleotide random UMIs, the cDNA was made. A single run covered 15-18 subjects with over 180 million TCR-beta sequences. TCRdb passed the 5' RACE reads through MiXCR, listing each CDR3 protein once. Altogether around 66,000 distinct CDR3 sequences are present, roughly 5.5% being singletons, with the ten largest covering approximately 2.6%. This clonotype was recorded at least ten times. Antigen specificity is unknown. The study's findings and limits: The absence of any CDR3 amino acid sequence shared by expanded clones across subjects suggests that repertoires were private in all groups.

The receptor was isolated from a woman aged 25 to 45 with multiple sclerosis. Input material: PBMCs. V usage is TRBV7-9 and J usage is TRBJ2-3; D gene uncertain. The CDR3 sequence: CASSLVRSDTQYF. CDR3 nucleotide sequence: TGTGCCAGCAGCTTAGTAAGGTCGGATACGCAGTATTTT.